This TCR beta chain was documented in a study of cytomegalovirus exposure and HLA in healthy donors. Findings and caveats of the study: The study flagged some 180 TCR beta chains as cytomegalovirus-associated.

In its sample, this clone was seen once. What it binds is unknown. Sequencing was performed with immunoSEQ multiplex PCR; in TCRdb, only in-frame clones are kept and a portion is missing. The data contain around 400,000 clones, roughly 89% of them singletons. Material: PBMCs. The clonotype comes from a woman in her late teens or twenties in good health and CMV-seronegative.

In DNA, the CDR3 is TGTGCCAGCAGGAGGAGCTCCTACGAGCAGTACTTC. The encoded protein is CASRRSSYEQYF. This chain joins TRBV28 and TRBJ2-7; unclear D gene. V shed 6 bases and J shed 0 bases, with 6 bases lying between them. Germline V CDR1 and CDR2: MDHEN, SYDVKM. The CDR3 is 12 residues long.